This T cell receptor (beta chain) was captured by sequencing in a study of CD8+CD57+ T cells in acquired aplastic anemia. Study summary: Healthy CD8+ samples averaged roughly 10 million reads.

This CDR3 region has 14 residues. Germline loops: CDR1 DFQATT, CDR2 SNEGSKA (reference sequence). General study points: CD8+ Simpson's diversity did not differ significantly between patients and controls.

Of note for this clonotype: The antigen remains unidentified. The junction differs from germline at one of its ends, possibly a read error.

The study profiled TCR beta VDJ and CDR3 using genomic DNA as template. TCRdb independently ran MiXCR on the reads; one entry per CDR3 protein. The sample includes 100,000 to 120,000 distinct CDR3 sequences, 51% seen only once; the top ten take about a third. Sequencing was done on a sample of sorted CD4+, CD8+, or CD8+CD57+ T cells (not recorded which) from PBMCs. The chain has TRBV20-1 and TRBJ1-6, with 8 bases lining up with TRBD1. The clonotype comes from a human donor in good health, serving as a control. CDR3 DNA: TGCAGTGCTAGGGGGACAGGCGGTGATTCACCCCTCCGCTTT. Translating it yields CSARGTGGDSPLRF.